The TCR beta chain under discussion was sequenced for a study of T cell repertoires in cytomegalovirus infection (dated 2019 in TCRdb). A note on the overall study: The peptide stimulations were aimed at well-studied HLA-B-restricted epitopes as well as recently identified HLA-C-restricted CMV epitopes, whose presentation resists viral immunomodulation. The HLA type of each donor mattered for the analysis, because public TCR beta signatures pointed to carriage of CMV infection along with the matching HLA type. General findings and caveats noted by the study authors: The ex vivo response was dominated by HLA-C-restricted CMV-specific TCR beta clonotypes, which also provided the single most frequent clonotype in two of eight donors. In both this cohort and an independent cohort of 352 donors, the cumulative frequency of public TCR beta family members distinguished carriers of CMV infection plus the relevant HLA type.

The treatment or condition label on this specimen signifies: in vitro stimulation with specific CMV peptide epitopes to enrich CMV-specific T cells. The instrument was an Illumina HiSeq 1500. TCRdb took the public reads, trimmed them with fastp at Q25, ran MiXCR for clone calling and kept in-frame beta chains. Under each unique CDR3 protein, matching rows form one entry showing the most common genes and DNA. A total of about 360,000 distinct CDR3 sequences appear in this sample, about 32% of them only once. Of the sample, 13% falls within the top ten clones. Trimming accounts for 3 bases at V and 3 bases at J, while the number of junction bases matched to no gene is 5. The CDR3 covers 15 residues, taking in both the cysteine and the phenylalanine. This entry keeps only the CDR3 DNA: 45 bases, framed from base 1. CDR1 SGHRS and CDR2 YFSETQ are derived from the germline V gene. A word on this clonotype: The antigen this receptor binds is unknown. Within one base of it there is no much larger clone, and no base qualities were kept.

The sequence links TRBV5-1 to TRBJ2-4, with 8 central nucleotides matching TRBD1. This clonotype was obtained from a human donor in good health (CMV status not recorded). Some clones in this sample may be carry-over from other donors' samples. The sample was cultured PBMCs, taken from culture after CMV antigen stimulation. In nucleotide form, the sequence is TGCGCCAGCAGCTCAGGACAGGGAGTCAAAAACATTCAGTACTTC. Its protein is CASSSGQGVKNIQYF.